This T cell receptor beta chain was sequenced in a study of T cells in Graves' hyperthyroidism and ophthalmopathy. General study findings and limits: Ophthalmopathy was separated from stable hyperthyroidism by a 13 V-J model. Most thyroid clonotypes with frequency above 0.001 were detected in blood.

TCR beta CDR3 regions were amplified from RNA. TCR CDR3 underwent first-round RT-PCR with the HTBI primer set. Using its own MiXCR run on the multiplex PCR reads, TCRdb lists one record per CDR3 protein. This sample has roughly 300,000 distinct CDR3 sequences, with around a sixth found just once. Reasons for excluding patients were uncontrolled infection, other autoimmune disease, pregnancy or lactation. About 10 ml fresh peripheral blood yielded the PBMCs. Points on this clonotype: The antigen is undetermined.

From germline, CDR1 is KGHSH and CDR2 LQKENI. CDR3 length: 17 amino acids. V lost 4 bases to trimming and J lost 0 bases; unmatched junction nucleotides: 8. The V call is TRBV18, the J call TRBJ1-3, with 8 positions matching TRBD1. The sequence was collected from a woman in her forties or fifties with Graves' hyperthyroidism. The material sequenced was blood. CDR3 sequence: CASSHGTGFNSGNTIYF. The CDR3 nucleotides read TGTGCCAGCTCACATGGGACAGGTTTCAACTCTGGAAACACCATATATTTT.